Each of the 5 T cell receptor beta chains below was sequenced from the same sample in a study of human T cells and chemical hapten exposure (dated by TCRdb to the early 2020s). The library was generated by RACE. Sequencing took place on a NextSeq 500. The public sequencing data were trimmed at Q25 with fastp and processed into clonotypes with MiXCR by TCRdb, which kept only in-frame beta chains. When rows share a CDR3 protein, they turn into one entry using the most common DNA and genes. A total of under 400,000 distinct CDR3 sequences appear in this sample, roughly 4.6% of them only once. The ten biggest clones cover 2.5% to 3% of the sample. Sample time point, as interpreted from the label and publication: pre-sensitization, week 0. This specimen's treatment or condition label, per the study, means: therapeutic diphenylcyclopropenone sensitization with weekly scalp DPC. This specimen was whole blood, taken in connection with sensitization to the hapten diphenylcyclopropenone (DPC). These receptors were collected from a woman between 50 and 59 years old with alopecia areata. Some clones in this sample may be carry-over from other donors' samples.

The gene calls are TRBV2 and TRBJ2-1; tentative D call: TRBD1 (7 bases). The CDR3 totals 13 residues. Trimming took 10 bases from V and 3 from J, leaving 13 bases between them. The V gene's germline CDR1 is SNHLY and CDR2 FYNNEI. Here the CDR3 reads CATRQGGYNEQFF. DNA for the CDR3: TGTGCCACGCGGCAGGGGGGCTACAATGAGCAGTTCTTC.

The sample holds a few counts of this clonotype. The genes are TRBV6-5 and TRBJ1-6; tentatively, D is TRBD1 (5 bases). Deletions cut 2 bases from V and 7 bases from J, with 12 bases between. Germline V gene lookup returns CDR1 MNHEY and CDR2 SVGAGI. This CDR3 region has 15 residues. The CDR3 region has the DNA TGTGCCAGCAGTTACCGCCAGGGCTCCAATTCACCCCTCCACTTT. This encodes CASSYRQGSNSPLHF.

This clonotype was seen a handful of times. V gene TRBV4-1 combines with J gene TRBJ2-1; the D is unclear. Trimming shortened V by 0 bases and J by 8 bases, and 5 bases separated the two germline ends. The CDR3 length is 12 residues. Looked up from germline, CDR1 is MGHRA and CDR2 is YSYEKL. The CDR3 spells CASSQDAHEQFF. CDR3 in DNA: TGCGCCAGCAGCCAAGATGCCCATGAGCAGTTCTTC.

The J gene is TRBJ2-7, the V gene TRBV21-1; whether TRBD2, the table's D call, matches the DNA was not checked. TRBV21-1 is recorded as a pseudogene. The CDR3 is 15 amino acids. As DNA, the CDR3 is TGTGCCCCGCGGAGGGACCCTTCGGACTCCTACGAGCAGTACTTC. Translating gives CAPRRDPSDSYEQYF.

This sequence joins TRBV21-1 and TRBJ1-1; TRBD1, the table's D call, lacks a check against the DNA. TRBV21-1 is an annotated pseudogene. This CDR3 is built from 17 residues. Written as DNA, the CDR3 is TGTGCCAGCAGCAAAGGACGTATGGGACAGGACGACACTGAAGCTTTCTTT. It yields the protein CASSKGRMGQDDTEAFF.